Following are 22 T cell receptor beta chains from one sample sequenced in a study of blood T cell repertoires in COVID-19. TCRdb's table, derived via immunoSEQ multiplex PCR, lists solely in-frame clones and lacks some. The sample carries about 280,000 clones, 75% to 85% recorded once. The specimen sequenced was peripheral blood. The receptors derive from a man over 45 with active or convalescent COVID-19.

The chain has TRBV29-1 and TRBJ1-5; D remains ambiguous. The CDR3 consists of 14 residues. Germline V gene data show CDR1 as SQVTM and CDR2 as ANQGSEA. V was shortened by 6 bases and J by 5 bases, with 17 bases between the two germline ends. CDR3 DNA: TGCAGCGTGAGGACTGGAGATAGGCATCAGCCCCAGCATTTT. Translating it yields CSVRTGDRHQPQHF.

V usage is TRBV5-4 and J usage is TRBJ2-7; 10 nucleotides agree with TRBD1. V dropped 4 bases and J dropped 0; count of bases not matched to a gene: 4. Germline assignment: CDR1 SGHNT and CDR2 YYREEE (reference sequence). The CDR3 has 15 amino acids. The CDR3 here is CASSPGQGISYEQYF. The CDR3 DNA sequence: TGTGCCAGCAGCCCGGGACAGGGGATCTCCTACGAGCAGTACTTC.

The CDR3 nucleotides are TGTGCCAGCAGCGATCCAAGGAGCGTGAACGAAAAACTGTTTTTT. It codes for CASSDPRSVNEKLFF. The V gene is TRBV9, the J gene TRBJ1-4; D gene ambiguous. CDR1 SGDLS and CDR2 YYNGEE come from the germline V gene. This CDR3 has 15 amino acids. The V and J ends lost 3 bases and 8 bases respectively, with 17 bases between them.

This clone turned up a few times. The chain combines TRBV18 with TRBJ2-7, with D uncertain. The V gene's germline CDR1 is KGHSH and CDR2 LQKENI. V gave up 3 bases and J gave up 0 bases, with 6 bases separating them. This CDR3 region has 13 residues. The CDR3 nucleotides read TGTGCCAGCTCACCCGGGTTCTCCTACGAGCAGTACTTC. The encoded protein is CASSPGFSYEQYF.

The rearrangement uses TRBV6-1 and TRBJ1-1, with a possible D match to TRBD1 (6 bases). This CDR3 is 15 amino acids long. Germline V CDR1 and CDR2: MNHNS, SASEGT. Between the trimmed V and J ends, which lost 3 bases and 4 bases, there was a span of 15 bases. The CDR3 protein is CASSDPRGLTTEAFF. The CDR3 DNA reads TGTGCCAGCAGTGATCCAAGGGGGTTGACCACTGAAGCTTTCTTT.

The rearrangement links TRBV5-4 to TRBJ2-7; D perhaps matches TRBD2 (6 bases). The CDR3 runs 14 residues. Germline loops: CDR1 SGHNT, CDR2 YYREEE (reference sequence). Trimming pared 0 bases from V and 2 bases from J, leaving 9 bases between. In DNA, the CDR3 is TGTGCCAGCAGCTTGGCGGGGGTAGCCTACGAGCAGTACTTC. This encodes CASSLAGVAYEQYF.

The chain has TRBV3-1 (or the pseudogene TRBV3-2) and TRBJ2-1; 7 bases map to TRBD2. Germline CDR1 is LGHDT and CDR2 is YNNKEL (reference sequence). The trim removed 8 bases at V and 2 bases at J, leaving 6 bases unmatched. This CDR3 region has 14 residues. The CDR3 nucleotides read TGTGCCAGCGGCCGGGACTACCCCTACAATGAGCAGTTCTTC. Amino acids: CASGRDYPYNEQFF.

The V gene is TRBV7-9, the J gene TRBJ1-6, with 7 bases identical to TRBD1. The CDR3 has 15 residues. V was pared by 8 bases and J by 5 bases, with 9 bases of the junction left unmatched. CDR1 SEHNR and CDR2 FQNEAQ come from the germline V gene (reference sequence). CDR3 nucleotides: TGTGCCAGCCGCGGCGGGACAGATCATAATTCACCCCTCCACTTT. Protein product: CASRGGTDHNSPLHF.

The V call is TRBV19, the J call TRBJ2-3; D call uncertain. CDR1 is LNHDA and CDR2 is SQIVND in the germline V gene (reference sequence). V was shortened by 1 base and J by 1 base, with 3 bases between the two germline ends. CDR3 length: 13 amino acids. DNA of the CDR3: TGTGCCAGTAGTATAGGAGGCACAGATACGCAGTATTTT. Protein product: CASSIGGTDTQYF.

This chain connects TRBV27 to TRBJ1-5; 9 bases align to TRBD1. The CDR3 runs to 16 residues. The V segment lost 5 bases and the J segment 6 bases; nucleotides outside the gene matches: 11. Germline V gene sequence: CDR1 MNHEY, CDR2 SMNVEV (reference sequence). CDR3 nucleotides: TGTGCCAGCAGTCCCCTCCCGGGACAGGGAGTTCAGCCCCAGCATTTT. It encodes CASSPLPGQGVQPQHF.

The CDR3 here is CASRSTGSQQYF. In DNA form, the CDR3 reads TGTGCCAGCAGATCGACAGGGTCCCAGCAGTACTTC. The genes are TRBV28 and TRBJ2-7; 7 bases align to TRBD1. This CDR3 contains 12 residues. Germline V gene data show CDR1 as MDHEN and CDR2 as SYDVKM. The V and J ends lost 6 bases and 8 bases, in that order; junction bases with no gene match: 7.

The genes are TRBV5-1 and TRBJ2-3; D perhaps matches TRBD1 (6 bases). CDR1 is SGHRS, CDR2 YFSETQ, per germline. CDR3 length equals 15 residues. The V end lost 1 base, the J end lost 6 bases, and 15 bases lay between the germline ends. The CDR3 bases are TGCGCCAGCAGCTTGAGCGCTTTGCAGGGGGATACGCAGTATTTT. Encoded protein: CASSLSALQGDTQYF.

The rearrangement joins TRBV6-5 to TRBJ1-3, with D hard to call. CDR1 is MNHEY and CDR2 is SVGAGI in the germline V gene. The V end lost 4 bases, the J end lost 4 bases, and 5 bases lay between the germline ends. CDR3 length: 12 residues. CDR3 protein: CASSLLGNTIYF. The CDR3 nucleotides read TGTGCCAGCAGTTTACTAGGAAACACCATATATTTT.

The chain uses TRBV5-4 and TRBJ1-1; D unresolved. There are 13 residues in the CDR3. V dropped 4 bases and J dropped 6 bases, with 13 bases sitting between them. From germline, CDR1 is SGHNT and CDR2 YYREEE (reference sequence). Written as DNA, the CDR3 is TGTGCCAGCAGCCCCCAGGAACACGCTGAAGCTTTCTTT. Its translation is CASSPQEHAEAFF.

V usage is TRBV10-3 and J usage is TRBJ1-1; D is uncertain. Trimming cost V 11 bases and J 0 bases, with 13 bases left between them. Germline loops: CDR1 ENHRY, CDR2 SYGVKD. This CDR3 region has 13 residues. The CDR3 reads CASRGGVNTEAFF. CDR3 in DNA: TGTGCCTCGCGGGGTGGGGTGAACACTGAAGCTTTCTTT.

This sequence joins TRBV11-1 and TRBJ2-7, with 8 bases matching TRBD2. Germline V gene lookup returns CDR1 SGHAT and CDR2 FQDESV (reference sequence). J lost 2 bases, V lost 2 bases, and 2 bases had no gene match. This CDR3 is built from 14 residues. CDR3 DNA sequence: TGTGCCAGCAGCTTAAAACTAGCGGCCTACGAGCAGTACTTC. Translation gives CASSLKLAAYEQYF.

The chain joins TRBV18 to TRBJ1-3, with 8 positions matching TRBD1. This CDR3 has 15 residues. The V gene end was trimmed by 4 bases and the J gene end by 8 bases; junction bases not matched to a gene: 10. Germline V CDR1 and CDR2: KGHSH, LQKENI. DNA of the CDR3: TGTGCCAGCTCACTTGGACAGGGTCGAGGATACACCATATATTTT. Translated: CASSLGQGRGYTIYF.

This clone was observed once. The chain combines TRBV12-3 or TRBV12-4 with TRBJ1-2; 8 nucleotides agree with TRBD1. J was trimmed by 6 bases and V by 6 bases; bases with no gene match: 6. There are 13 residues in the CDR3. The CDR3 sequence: CASRDRGRNGYTF. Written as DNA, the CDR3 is TGTGCCAGCAGAGACAGGGGAAGGAATGGCTACACCTTC.

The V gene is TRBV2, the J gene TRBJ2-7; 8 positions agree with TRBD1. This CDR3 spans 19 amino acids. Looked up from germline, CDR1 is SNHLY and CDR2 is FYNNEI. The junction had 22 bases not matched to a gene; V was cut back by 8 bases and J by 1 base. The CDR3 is CASEGRTGLLIKGSYEQYF. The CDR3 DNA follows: TGTGCCAGCGAAGGCCGGACAGGGCTCCTTATAAAGGGATCCTACGAGCAGTACTTC.

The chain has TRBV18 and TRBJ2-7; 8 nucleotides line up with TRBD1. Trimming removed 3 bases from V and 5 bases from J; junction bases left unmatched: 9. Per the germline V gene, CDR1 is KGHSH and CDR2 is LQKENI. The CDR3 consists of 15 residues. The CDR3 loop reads CASSPAFGQGNEQYF. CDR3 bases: TGTGCCAGCTCACCCGCATTCGGACAGGGAAACGAGCAGTACTTC.

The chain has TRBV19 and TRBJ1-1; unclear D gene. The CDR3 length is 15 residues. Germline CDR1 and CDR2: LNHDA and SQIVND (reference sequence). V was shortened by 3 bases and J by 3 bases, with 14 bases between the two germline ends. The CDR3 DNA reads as TGTGCCAGTAGTATGAGGCCAGGAGGAGACACTGAAGCTTTCTTT. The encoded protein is CASSMRPGGDTEAFF.

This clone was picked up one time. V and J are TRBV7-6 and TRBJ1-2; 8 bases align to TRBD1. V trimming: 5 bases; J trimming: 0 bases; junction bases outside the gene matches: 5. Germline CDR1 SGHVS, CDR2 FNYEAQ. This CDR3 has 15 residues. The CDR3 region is CASSPGQGPNYGYTF. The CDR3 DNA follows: TGTGCCAGCAGCCCAGGACAGGGCCCTAACTATGGCTACACCTTC.